This T cell receptor beta chain was recorded in a study of PD-1 blockade in classical Hodgkin lymphoma. General observations from the study: Repertoire differences have undefined causes, possibly disease activity or prior therapy. Newly diagnosed patients reportedly trailed healthy donors in baseline TCR diversity.

Using immunoSEQ multiplex PCR, the repertoire was profiled, and TCRdb retains in-frame clones only, with some absent. The sample lists some 5,400 clones; roughly nine tenths were seen once. Time point of the sample: newly diagnosed, previously untreated cHL patient sample. The authors enriched CD8+ T cells from thawed PBMCs via magnetic negative selection. Newly diagnosed, untreated classical Hodgkin lymphoma PBMCs provided comparison. Between the trimmed V and J ends, which lost 1 base and 2 bases, there was a span of 5 bases. The CDR3 contains 13 residues. CDR1 and CDR2 from the germline V gene are MNHEY and SMNVEV (reference sequence). With regard to this clone: Antigen specificity is unknown.

The clonotype was recovered from a human donor with classical Hodgkin lymphoma. V is TRBV27 and J is TRBJ1-1, with D hard to call. Sequencing was carried out using CD8+ T cells from blood. The CDR3 coding sequence is TGTGCCAGCAGTTTATTGACAAACACTGAAGCTTTCTTT. The encoded protein is CASSLLTNTEAFF.